This TCR beta chain was found in a study of T-cell memory formation after mild COVID-19. The CDR3 is 17 residues long. Germline loops: CDR1 SGHVS, CDR2 FNYEAQ. V was pared by 4 bases and J by 7 bases, with 14 bases of the junction left unmatched. TCRdb re-analysed the 5' RACE reads in MiXCR, keeping a single row per CDR3 protein. This sample carries approximately 440,000 distinct CDR3 sequences, around 19% of them seen once, and the ten largest clones take approximately 8.1%. On this clonotype: Antigen: not known.

The study's findings and limits: Whereas later expanders leaned CD4+, clones contracting day 15 to 85 showed a balanced CD4/CD8 makeup.

J is TRBJ2-1 and V is TRBV7-6; 9 bases align to TRBD2. The sequenced sample consisted of PBMCs or a T cell subset sorted from them (not recorded which). The sequence was obtained from an adult woman who had mild COVID-19 (a few samples of this study predate the infection). Cell type and time point are not known. CDR3 sequence (DNA): TGTGCCAGCAGCTCGGGGGGGAGACTAGCGGTCACGAATGAGCAGTTCTTC. It encodes CASSSGGRLAVTNEQFF. Combining the CDR3 with reference TRBV7-6 and TRBJ2-1 gives the whole variable domain GAGVSQSPRYKVTKRGQDVALRCDPISGHVSLYWYRQALGQGPEFLTYFNYEAQQDKSGLPNDRFSAERPEGSISTLTIQRTEQRDSAMYRCASSSGGRLAVTNEQFFGPGTRLTVL.